This T cell receptor beta chain was recovered during a study of OX40 agonist ivuxolimab in advanced cancers. The overall study: Patient treatment consisted of intravenous ivuxolimab administration every 2 weeks at 0.01 to 10 mg/kg.

General observations from the study: The study found that CD8+ T cells averaged more expanded clones than CD4+. People who partly responded at 0.1-3.0 mg/kg had some of the least clonal expansion seen. Clonal expansion from baseline to week 6 occurred in both CD4+ and CD8+ T cells.

The germline CDR1 and CDR2 sequences are SGHAT and FQNNGV. The CDR3 runs 14 residues. Trimming cost V 1 base and J 5 bases, with 11 bases left between them. This clone appeared once. The target antigen is unknown. The data were produced by immunoSEQ multiplex PCR, yet TCRdb's version contains in-frame clones alone and is incomplete. The sample has fewer than 70,000 clones, 85% to 90% seen once. This sequence originates from an adult with an advanced solid tumor such as melanoma, head and neck, liver or kidney cancer. The sequencing here drew on CD4+ or CD8+ T cells sorted from blood, taken in a trial of the OX40 agonist ivuxolimab. V is TRBV11-2 and J is TRBJ2-5, with no clear D. The CDR3 region has the DNA TGTGCCAGCAGCTTAGTAACAGCGATCGAGACCCAGTACTTC. Translating it yields CASSLVTAIETQYF.